This record looks at one T cell receptor (beta chain) sequence and its context. The antigen is not known. The data stem from a study of CD8 T cells in Susac syndrome. The study, taken as a whole, reports: TCR sequencing and HLA analysis covered a relatively small number of individuals.

Sequencing of TCR beta was performed on blood CD8+ and CD4+ T cells. Stable or active relapsing-remitting multiple sclerosis, untreated and meeting revised McDonald criteria, defined the controls. The germline CDR1 and CDR2 sequences are DFQATT and SNEGSKA (reference sequence). The CDR3 is 13 amino acids. Trimming removed 7 bases from V and 4 bases from J; junction bases left unmatched: 6. RNA amounts of 0.5 to 1 ug underwent reverse transcription with random hexamers. Across 54 Vbeta and 13 Jbeta, TCR beta CDR3 was amplified with immunoSEQ multiplex PCR. TCRdb reprocessed the immunoSEQ multiplex PCR reads via MiXCR and lists one record per CDR3 protein. Among 200,000 to 250,000 distinct CDR3 sequences listed, approximately 95% were seen once.

Sequencing was carried out using CD4+ T cells from PBMCs. This receptor was obtained from a human donor with multiple sclerosis. The chain links TRBV20-1 to TRBJ1-2, with 10 bases identical to TRBD1. The CDR3 loop is CSVRQGATYGYTF. The CDR3 nucleotides are TGCAGTGTCAGACAGGGGGCGACCTATGGCTACACCTTC.